Presented here are 30 T cell receptor beta chains from one specimen sequenced in a study of T cell repertoires in cytomegalovirus infection. TCRdb ran MiXCR on the reads and lists one entry per CDR3 protein. The data show roughly 640,000 distinct CDR3 sequences, with approximately 25% seen just once and approximately 8.2% held by the top ten. Material for sequencing was CD8+ T cells from PBMCs. The receptors were sampled from a human donor in good health (CMV status not recorded). Some clones in this sample may be carry-over from other donors' samples.

The chain couples TRBV27 to TRBJ2-7; 8 nucleotides match TRBD1. The V segment lost 0 bases and the J segment 4 bases; nucleotides outside the gene matches: 8. Germline values: CDR1 MNHEY, CDR2 SMNVEV (reference sequence). The CDR3 totals 16 residues. The CDR3 region is CASSLSAGGGIYEQYV. The CDR3 DNA follows: TGTGCCAGCAGTTTATCAGCAGGGGGCGGGATATACGAGCAGTACGTC.

The V gene is TRBV7-9, the J gene TRBJ1-2, with 7 nucleotides matching TRBD1. Germline trimming cut 6 bases from V and 10 bases from J; bases unmatched to any gene: 11. Germline V CDR1 and CDR2: SEHNR, FQNEAQ (reference sequence). The CDR3 is made up of 13 amino acids. The CDR3: CASRADRVIDYTF. CDR3 sequence (DNA): TGTGCCAGCAGGGCTGACAGGGTTATCGACTACACCTTC.

The chain recombines TRBV20-1 with TRBJ2-1, with TRBD2 matching 12 bases. The germline V gene encodes CDR1 DFQATT and CDR2 SNEGSKA (reference sequence). V lost 2 bases and J lost 9; bases outside the gene matches: 5. There are 14 residues in the CDR3. The CDR3 coding sequence is TGCAGTGCTAGATCTAGCGGGGGGGCCGTTGAGCAGTTCTTC. Amino acids: CSARSSGGAVEQFF.

This clonotype turned up a few times. This chain links TRBV6-2 or TRBV6-3 with TRBJ2-2, with no clear D. CDR1 and CDR2 (germline): MNHEY, SVGEGT. CDR3 length equals 14 residues. V was shortened by 2 bases and J by 1 base, with 5 bases between the two germline ends. CDR3 loop: CASSYAQNTGELFF. The CDR3 nucleotides are TGTGCCAGCAGTTACGCTCAGAACACCGGGGAGCTGTTTTTT.

Comments on this clonotype: A read error may be the cause here, since a much bigger clone is one base away. The genes are TRBV6-6 and TRBJ1-6; D gene uncertain. The germline V gene has CDR1 MNHNY and CDR2 SVGAGI (reference sequence). The CDR3 has 12 residues. In DNA form, the CDR3 reads TGTGCCATCGCCGACGGTAATTCACCCCTCCAATTT. It encodes CAIADGNSPLQF.

This clonotype was counted many times. This rearrangement joins TRBV7-2 to TRBJ1-6, with D hard to call. Between the trimmed V and J ends, which lost 5 bases and 4 bases, there was a span of 15 bases. Germline V gene lookup returns CDR1 SGHTA and CDR2 FQGNSA. The CDR3 covers 16 residues. CDR3: CASSLGGLIYNSPLHF. Written as DNA, the CDR3 is TGTGCCAGCAGCCTCGGTGGCCTTATATATAATTCACCCCTCCACTTT.

This chain uses TRBV28 with TRBJ1-4; TRBD1 might be the D (5 bases). The germline V gene has CDR1 MDHEN and CDR2 SYDVKM. Trimming took off 1 base at V and 7 bases at J, with 16 bases between the two ends. This CDR3 comprises 16 residues. The CDR3 protein is CASSLYGASQGEKLFF. The CDR3 region has the DNA TGTGCCAGCAGTTTATACGGGGCGAGCCAGGGTGAAAAACTGTTTTTT.

The rearrangement joins TRBV12-3 or TRBV12-4 to TRBJ2-1, with D unresolved. The CDR3 consists of 15 residues. The V end was cut by 6 bases, the J end by 0 bases, with 12 bases between. The CDR3 DNA follows: TGTGCCAGCAGAGTCGACGTAAGCTCCTACAATGAGCAGTTCTTC. Residues: CASRVDVSSYNEQFF.

This clonotype has just a few counts. The chain employs TRBV20-1 and TRBJ2-1; 9 positions agree with TRBD1. Germline V gene data show CDR1 as DFQATT and CDR2 as SNEGSKA (reference sequence). The V and J ends lost 2 bases and 4 bases, in that order; junction bases with no gene match: 9. This CDR3 contains 16 residues. Here the CDR3 DNA reads TGCAGTGCTAGAACTCCGGGACAGGGTAATTACAATGAGCAGTTCTTC. Amino acids: CSARTPGQGNYNEQFF.

This clonotype occurred a few times. The rearrangement uses TRBV7-6 and TRBJ2-5; D unclear. Germline V gene lookup returns CDR1 SGHVS and CDR2 FNYEAQ. The CDR3 consists of 14 residues. V shed 1 base and J shed 1 base, with 7 bases lying between them. CDR3 amino acids: CASSLGGIQETQYF. The CDR3 DNA reads TGTGCCAGCAGCTTAGGAGGAATCCAAGAGACCCAGTACTTC. The full variable domain, with the rest looked up from reference TRBV7-6 and TRBJ2-5, is GAGVSQSPRYKVTKRGQDVALRCDPISGHVSLYWYRQALGQGPEFLTYFNYEAQQDKSGLPNDRFSAERPEGSISTLTIQRTEQRDSAMYRCASSLGGIQETQYFGPGTRLLVL.

This clonotype was counted ten times or more. The chain carries TRBV11-3 and TRBJ1-1; D remains unclear. V lost 5 bases to trimming and J lost 1 base, with 11 bases between them. The germline V gene has CDR1 SGHNT and CDR2 YENEEA. The CDR3 has 14 amino acids. The CDR3 sequence: CASSPWTANTEAFF. The CDR3 nucleotides are TGTGCCAGCAGCCCGTGGACTGCGAACACTGAAGCTTTCTTT.

This clonotype was detected many times. J is TRBJ1-1 and V is TRBV13; a possible D gene is TRBD1 (5 bases). The germline V and J ends were trimmed by 4 bases and 5 bases, with 14 bases remaining between them. The CDR3 extends over 14 amino acids. Looked up from germline, CDR1 is PRHDT and CDR2 is FYEKMQ (reference sequence). The CDR3 nucleotides are TGTGCCAGCAGCTCGGACAACCCGGCGACTGAAGCTTTCTTT. Protein product: CASSSDNPATEAFF.

This clonotype was detected ten times or more. The chain couples TRBV19 to TRBJ2-1, with 7 bases matching TRBD1. The CDR3 consists of 15 residues. Germline V gene data show CDR1 as LNHDA and CDR2 as SQIVND (reference sequence). With 1 base clipped from V and 7 bases from J, the junction kept 7 bases outside the gene matches. The CDR3 region has the DNA TGTGCCAGTAGTATAGTTGACAGGGAGCGGAATGAGCAGTTCTTC. As protein: CASSIVDRERNEQFF.

CDR3: CASRGRPGEQYF. The CDR3 DNA is TGTGCCAGCAGGGGCCGCCCGGGGGAGCAGTACTTC. V gene TRBV7-9 combines with J gene TRBJ2-7; TRBD2 might be the D (5 bases). The CDR3 is 12 residues long. Trimming took off 6 bases at V and 7 bases at J, with 13 bases between the two ends. Germline CDR1 is SEHNR and CDR2 is FQNEAQ (reference sequence).

The chain employs TRBV20-1 and TRBJ2-3; D gene uncertain. V gave up 3 bases and J gave up 2 bases, with 6 bases separating them. The CDR3 extends over 12 amino acids. Germline V lookup: CDR1 DFQATT, CDR2 SNEGSKA (reference sequence). The CDR3 region has the DNA TGCAGTGCTAGGGGTATCACAGATACGCAGTATTTT. It specifies CSARGITDTQYF.

A few counts support this clonotype. The rearrangement links TRBV2 to TRBJ2-7, with D possibly matching TRBD2 (6 bases). This CDR3 is 14 amino acids long. V shed 6 bases and J shed 4 bases, with 16 bases lying between them. CDR1 is SNHLY and CDR2 is FYNNEI in the germline V gene. The CDR3 reads CASRKVPLAYEQYV. The CDR3 region has the DNA TGTGCCAGCAGGAAAGTGCCCCTAGCGTACGAGCAGTACGTC.

This chain connects TRBV29-1 to TRBJ1-1, with D perhaps TRBD1 (6 bases). The CDR3 totals 12 residues. Germline V gives CDR1 SQVTM, CDR2 ANQGSEA. Deletions cut 6 bases from V and 7 bases from J, with 15 bases between. Written as DNA, the CDR3 is TGCAGCGTATTACAGGGAGTCTTTGAAGCTTTCTTT. Amino acid sequence: CSVLQGVFEAFF.

This clonotype was seen ten or more times. This chain's CDR3 is CASSATGLGNQPQHF. The CDR3 nucleotides read TGTGCCAGTAGTGCGACAGGGTTGGGCAATCAGCCCCAGCATTTT. V and J are TRBV19 and TRBJ1-5; 7 bases match TRBD1. The germline V gene encodes CDR1 LNHDA and CDR2 SQIVND (reference sequence). The CDR3 has 15 residues. After removal of 5 bases from V and 2 bases from J, the junction contained 6 bases not matched to a gene.

This clonotype has a count of ten or more. This chain links TRBV7-8 with TRBJ2-1; D is undetermined. Germline CDR1 SGHVS, CDR2 FQNEAQ. This CDR3 is built from 12 residues. Trimming cost V 5 bases and J 5 bases, with 7 bases left between them. This CDR3 is CASSLKNNEQFF. The CDR3 bases are TGTGCCAGCAGCCTCAAAAACAATGAGCAGTTCTTC.

This chain links TRBV6-5 with TRBJ1-2; D is possibly TRBD1 (6 bases). CDR1 is MNHEY and CDR2 is SVGAGI in the germline V gene. The CDR3 contains 14 residues. The V end lost 0 bases, the J end lost 6 bases, and 11 bases lay between the germline ends. CDR3 sequence reads: CASSYSVAGDGYTF. CDR3 in DNA: TGTGCCAGCAGTTACTCTGTAGCAGGGGATGGCTACACCTTC.

In this sample, this clonotype turned up many times. The V and J genes are TRBV6-8 and TRBJ2-6; 7 bases are a match to TRBD1. This CDR3 has 16 amino acids. With 2 bases clipped from V and 0 bases from J, the junction kept 1 base outside the gene matches. In germline, CDR1 is MNHGY, CDR2 SAAAGT. CDR3 in amino acids: CASSYTGASGANVLTF. CDR3 nucleotide sequence: TGTGCCAGCAGTTACACAGGGGCCTCTGGGGCCAACGTCCTGACTTTC.

This clonotype showed up just a few times. The chain uses TRBV29-1 and TRBJ1-2; 7 bases match TRBD1. CDR1 and CDR2 (germline): SQVTM, ANQGSEA. V lost 5 bases and J lost 7; bases outside the gene matches: 10. The CDR3 is made up of 13 amino acids. In DNA form, the CDR3 reads TGCAGCGTTCCAGGGGGGCAAAAGGGTGGCTACACCTTC. Amino acid sequence: CSVPGGQKGGYTF.

In this sample, this clonotype turned up once. The chain is built from TRBV2 and TRBJ2-1; D is possibly TRBD1 (8 bases). V gave up 8 bases and J gave up 6 bases, with 20 bases separating them. Germline V lookup: CDR1 SNHLY, CDR2 FYNNEI. The CDR3 length is 15 residues. CDR3 amino acids: CASGGEQGVSNEQFF. The CDR3 DNA reads as TGTGCCAGCGGGGGGGAACAGGGGGTAAGCAATGAGCAGTTCTTC.

The table lists this clonotype with many counts. The chain uses TRBV5-5 and TRBJ1-1; D is possibly TRBD1 (5 bases). The CDR3 covers 13 residues. V was cut by 1 base and J by 6 bases, with 10 bases left in between. Per germline, CDR1 SGHKS and CDR2 YYEKEE (reference sequence). The CDR3, as DNA: TGTGCCAGCAGCTTGCAGGGAATAGCTGAAGCTTTCTTT. Amino acids: CASSLQGIAEAFF.

The chain carries TRBV6-5 and TRBJ1-2; no firm D call. CDR3 length: 13 amino acids. Trimming shortened V by 2 bases and J by 7 bases, and 11 bases separated the two germline ends. Germline CDR1 and CDR2: MNHEY and SVGAGI. The CDR3 DNA reads as TGTGCCAGCAGTTACAACGAGCAGGCTGGCTACACCTTC. Translating it yields CASSYNEQAGYTF.

The chain uses TRBV7-6 and TRBJ2-5; the D is unclear. The V and J ends lost 5 bases and 5 bases respectively, with 9 bases between them. The CDR3 has 12 amino acids. The germline V gene encodes CDR1 SGHVS and CDR2 FNYEAQ. CDR3 protein: CASSPRWETQYF. CDR3 DNA sequence: TGTGCCAGCAGCCCTCGGTGGGAGACCCAGTACTTC.

This clonotype was picked up many times. The gene calls are TRBV28 and TRBJ1-1, with D possibly TRBD1 on 5 matching bases. This CDR3 is 15 amino acids long. The ends were cut back, 5 bases at V and 3 bases at J, with 16 bases in the middle. The germline V gene encodes CDR1 MDHEN and CDR2 SYDVKM. The CDR3 is CASSERAGTDTEAFF. The CDR3 DNA reads TGTGCCAGCAGTGAGCGCGCAGGGACGGACACTGAAGCTTTCTTT.

As for this clonotype: One base away lies a much larger clone, so this may be a sequencing read error. V gene TRBV5-6 combines with J gene TRBJ2-7; 9 nucleotides match TRBD1. CDR1 and CDR2 (germline): SGHDT, YYEEEE. The CDR3 contains 14 residues. V shed 3 bases and J 3 bases; nucleotides not matched to a gene: 4. Written as DNA, the CDR3 is TGTGCCAGCAGCTCCGGGACAGGGCTCTACGAGCAGTACGTC. Translation gives CASSSGTGLYEQYV.

The V gene is TRBV20-1, the J gene TRBJ2-1; D may match TRBD1 or TRBD2 (5 bases each). Trimming removed 6 bases at V and 3 bases at J, with 12 bases between. This CDR3 has 13 residues. Germline V gives CDR1 DFQATT, CDR2 SNEGSKA (reference sequence). CDR3 in DNA: TGCAGTGCCTGGGACGGCCTCTACAATGAGCAGTTCTTC. Its protein product is CSAWDGLYNEQFF.

This clonotype was counted between two and nine times. This CDR3 reads CASSLGVSFDGETQYF. The CDR3 nucleotides are TGTGCCAGCAGCTTAGGGGTCAGCTTTGACGGGGAGACCCAGTACTTC. The chain uses TRBV7-6 and TRBJ2-5; D call uncertain. Between the trimmed V and J ends, which lost 1 base and 5 bases, there was a span of 17 bases. The CDR3 runs 16 residues. The germline V gene encodes CDR1 SGHVS and CDR2 FNYEAQ.